These 27 T cell receptor beta chains were all obtained from the same sample, sequenced in a study of PD-1 blockade in classical Hodgkin lymphoma. Time point reported: cycle 4 day 1 (C4D1), after about 6 weeks of nivolumab. Autologous stem cell transplantation was followed by relapse in every patient, and brentuximab vedotin exposure varied. CD8+ T cell isolation from thawed PBMCs was performed by magnetic negative selection. This table comes from immunoSEQ multiplex PCR, and its TCRdb copy is limited to in-frame clones, with some not included. The table records around 21,000 clones, approximately 80% of them present only once. The specimen comprised CD8+ T cells from blood, sampled before the fourth cycle of nivolumab. These receptor sequences come from a human donor with classical Hodgkin lymphoma.

The V call is TRBV13, the J call TRBJ2-1; D may be TRBD1 (6 bases). V shed 4 bases and J shed 5 bases, with 18 bases lying between them. In germline, CDR1 is PRHDT, CDR2 FYEKMQ (reference sequence). The CDR3 runs 16 residues. The DNA of the CDR3 is TGTGCCAGCAGCTCAACACACACAACAGGGCACAATGAGCAGTTCTTC. This encodes CASSSTHTTGHNEQFF.

The chain has TRBV18 and TRBJ2-7, with D perhaps matching TRBD1 (5 bases). Germline lookup yields CDR1 KGHSH and CDR2 LQKENI. V shed 4 bases and J shed 6 bases, with 22 bases lying between them. This CDR3 contains 16 residues. The CDR3 nucleotides read TGTGCCAGCTCACGCGGCAGGGCCTCTTCTTCCCCCGAGCAGTACTTC. It specifies CASSRGRASSSPEQYF.

The V gene is TRBV30, the J gene TRBJ2-7; 11 bases are a match to TRBD1. Germline CDR1 reads GTSNPN; CDR2 reads SVGIG (reference sequence). Losses at the gene ends were 1 base for V and 7 bases for J; bases not matched to a gene: 12. This CDR3 is built from 16 residues. The CDR3: CAWSALDLDRGLEQYF. The CDR3 DNA is TGTGCCTGGAGTGCACTCGATTTGGACAGGGGGCTTGAGCAGTACTTC.

The chain links TRBV13 to TRBJ1-1; tentative D call: TRBD1 (6 bases). The germline CDR1 and CDR2 sequences are PRHDT and FYEKMQ (reference sequence). This CDR3 is 15 amino acids long. The V gene lost 4 bases and the J gene lost 4 bases, with 16 bases spanning the gap. CDR3: CASSSPPQGSTEAFF. For the CDR3, the DNA is TGTGCCAGCAGCTCTCCCCCACAGGGAAGCACTGAAGCTTTCTTT.

The chain uses TRBV5-6 and TRBJ1-2, with 7 bases fitting TRBD1. With V trimmed by 0 bases and J by 6 bases, 5 bases remained unmatched. The CDR3 has 14 amino acids. Looked up from germline, CDR1 is SGHDT and CDR2 is YYEEEE. The CDR3 sequence: CASSLAEGADGYTF. CDR3 in DNA: TGTGCCAGCAGCTTGGCGGAGGGGGCGGATGGCTACACCTTC.

V is TRBV19 and J is TRBJ1-5; no clear D gene. CDR3 size: 16 residues. V dropped 0 bases and J dropped 0 bases, with 9 bases sitting between them. Germline lookup yields CDR1 LNHDA and CDR2 SQIVND (reference sequence). The CDR3 loop reads CASSIEGYHSNQPQHF. DNA for the CDR3: TGTGCCAGTAGTATAGAAGGGTACCATAGCAATCAGCCCCAGCATTTT.

This clone was observed once. The chain employs TRBV7-9 and TRBJ1-1; a possible D gene is TRBD1 (5 bases). Germline V lookup: CDR1 SEHNR, CDR2 FQNEAQ (reference sequence). The V end was cut by 3 bases, the J end by 7 bases, with 9 bases between. The CDR3 runs 12 residues. The CDR3 nucleotides read TGTGCCAGCAGCTTCGGCAGGGATGAAGCTTTCTTT. Its translation: CASSFGRDEAFF. The whole variable domain, filled in from reference TRBV7-9 and TRBJ1-1, reads DTGVSQNPRHKITKRGQNVTFRCDPISEHNRLYWYRQTLGQGPEFLTYFQNEAQLEKSRLLSDRFSAERPKGSFSTLEIQRTEQGDSAMYLCASSFGRDEAFFGQGTRLTVV.

In this sample, this clone turned up once. This chain connects TRBV9 to TRBJ1-4, with D possibly TRBD1 on 5 matching bases. The V gene lost 4 bases and the J gene lost 9 bases, with 13 bases spanning the gap. Per germline, CDR1 SGDLS and CDR2 YYNGEE. CDR3 size: 13 residues. Here the CDR3 reads CASSIEDNQKLFF. For the CDR3, the DNA is TGTGCCAGCAGCATCGAGGACAATCAAAAACTGTTTTTT.

The chain combines TRBV4-3 with TRBJ1-2, with a weak D call TRBD1 (5 bases). V lost 0 bases and J lost 5, with 7 bases in between. Germline-derived CDR1 and CDR2 are LGHNA and YSLEER. This CDR3 has 13 amino acids. CDR3 region: CASSQDPGYGYTF. For the CDR3, the DNA is TGCGCCAGCAGCCAAGATCCAGGGTATGGCTACACCTTC.

This clone was detected only once. This rearrangement joins TRBV5-6 to TRBJ1-2, with D maybe TRBD1 (5 bases). CDR1 and CDR2 (germline): SGHDT, YYEEEE. CDR3 length equals 14 residues. Trimming cost V 4 bases and J 7 bases, with 17 bases left between them. CDR3 protein: CASSPVGGIFGYTF. DNA for the CDR3: TGTGCCAGCAGCCCTGTGGGGGGTATCTTTGGCTACACCTTC.

The chain links TRBV27 to TRBJ2-7; 9 nucleotides line up with TRBD1. V gave up 1 base and J gave up 4 bases; unmatched junction bases: 8. The CDR3 has 16 residues. CDR1 and CDR2 (germline): MNHEY, SMNVEV (reference sequence). In DNA form, the CDR3 reads TGTGCCAGCAGTTTATATGGGGGACAGGGTTCTTACGAGCAGTACTTC. Protein sequence: CASSLYGGQGSYEQYF.

The V gene is TRBV10-3, the J gene TRBJ2-2, with D maybe TRBD2 (5 bases). The CDR3 has 14 amino acids. In germline, CDR1 is ENHRY, CDR2 SYGVKD. V was cut by 4 bases and J by 1 base, with 7 bases left in between. In nucleotides, the CDR3 is TGTGCCATCAGTGTTGGACTGAACACCGGGGAGCTGTTTTTT. Protein product: CAISVGLNTGELFF.

This sequence joins TRBV7-2 and TRBJ1-1, with 9 bases fitting TRBD1. The trim removed 4 bases at V and 5 bases at J, leaving 5 bases unmatched. The CDR3 runs to 14 residues. Germline V CDR1 and CDR2: SGHTA, FQGNSA. The CDR3, as DNA: TGTGCCAGCAGCTACGGACAGGGGATGACTGAAGCTTTCTTT. Amino acids: CASSYGQGMTEAFF.

This chain joins TRBV7-8 and TRBJ2-7; D is possibly TRBD1 (6 bases). From germline, CDR1 is SGHVS and CDR2 FQNEAQ. The V gene lost 0 bases and the J gene lost 1 base, with 7 bases spanning the gap. The CDR3 length is 14 residues. The CDR3: CASSLATGSYEQYF. CDR3 nucleotide sequence: TGTGCCAGCAGCTTAGCTACAGGGTCCTACGAGCAGTACTTC.

In DNA, the CDR3 is TGTGCCAGCAGCAAAGTGACCCAGAACACTGAAGCTTTCTTT. This sequence encodes CASSKVTQNTEAFF. V is TRBV21-1 and J is TRBJ1-1. TRBV21-1 is shown as a pseudogene. There are 14 residues in the CDR3.

The chain joins TRBV27 to TRBJ2-5; TRBD1 matches at 7 bases. Judging by the DNA end, TRBJ2-7 fits better; the J call may be wrong. CDR3 length equals 13 residues. CDR1 MNHEY and CDR2 SMNVEV come from the germline V gene (reference sequence). DNA of the CDR3: TGTGCCAGCAGCCACGGACAGGCCTACGAGCAGTACTTC. It yields the protein CASSHGQAYEQYF.

The chain uses TRBV25-1 and TRBJ2-3; D gene ambiguous. Trimming cost V 0 bases and J 8 bases, with 3 bases left between them. Looked up from germline, CDR1 is MGHDK and CDR2 is SYGVNS. The length of the CDR3 is 11 residues. The CDR3 spells CASSEYGTQYF. CDR3 coding DNA: TGTGCCAGCAGTGAATATGGTACGCAGTATTTT.

The chain couples TRBV7-2 to TRBJ2-7, with 7 bases fitting TRBD1. The CDR3 is 14 amino acids. The ends lost 5 bases at V and 3 bases at J; junction bases unmatched: 7. From germline, CDR1 is SGHTA and CDR2 FQGNSA. CDR3 nucleotide sequence: TGTGCCAGCAGCCCACCGGACAGGCTCTACGAGCAGTACTTC. The encoded protein is CASSPPDRLYEQYF.

This clone was counted only a few times. The chain is built from TRBV19 and TRBJ2-7; the D is unclear. The CDR3 loop spans 11 amino acids. Trimming left V 1 base short and J 6 bases short, with 4 bases between. Germline V gene data show CDR1 as LNHDA and CDR2 as SQIVND (reference sequence). This CDR3 is CASSIVPEQYF. CDR3 DNA sequence: TGTGCCAGTAGTATAGTCCCCGAGCAGTACTTC.

The V and J genes are TRBV9 and TRBJ1-1; 8 bases fit TRBD1. The CDR3 length is 16 residues. CDR1 is SGDLS and CDR2 is YYNGEE in the germline V gene. V was clipped by 0 bases and J by 3 bases; unmatched bases: 7. CDR3 sequence: CASSVEDRVGDTEAFF. The DNA of the CDR3 is TGTGCCAGCAGCGTAGAGGACAGGGTAGGGGACACTGAAGCTTTCTTT. Combining the CDR3 with reference TRBV9 and TRBJ1-1 gives the whole variable domain DSGVTQTPKHLITATGQRVTLRCSPRSGDLSVYWYQQSLDQGLQFLIQYYNGEERAKGNILERFSAQQFPDLHSELNLSSLELGDSALYFCASSVEDRVGDTEAFFGQGTRLTVV.

The CDR3 DNA reads TGTGCCAGCACATCGGGACAGCCTTTGGATACGCAGTATTTT. Translating gives CASTSGQPLDTQYF. The chain uses TRBV6-5 and TRBJ2-3; 7 nucleotides agree with TRBD1. The V segment lost 7 bases and the J segment 6 bases; nucleotides outside the gene matches: 10. Per germline, CDR1 MNHEY and CDR2 SVGAGI. The CDR3 sequence is 14 residues long.

The CDR3 region is CSVGLDNEQFF. The CDR3 DNA follows: TGCAGCGTTGGACTGGACAATGAGCAGTTCTTC. The rearrangement uses TRBV29-1 and TRBJ2-1; D gene uncertain. The CDR3 contains 11 residues. The germline CDR1 and CDR2 sequences are SQVTM and ANQGSEA. The V and J ends lost 4 bases and 5 bases respectively, with 6 bases between them.

The chain links TRBV6-6 to TRBJ2-7; a possible D gene is TRBD1 (6 bases). CDR3 length equals 15 residues. Germline loops: CDR1 MNHNY, CDR2 SVGAGI (reference sequence). Trimming shortened V by 5 bases and J by 0 bases, and 14 bases separated the two germline ends. The CDR3 DNA reads TGTGCCAGCAGTCCCGTTCGGGACATCTCCTACGAGCAGTACTTC. Protein sequence: CASSPVRDISYEQYF.

V usage is TRBV11-2 and J usage is TRBJ2-7; D tentatively reads TRBD1 or TRBD2 (5 bases each). The CDR3 length is 15 residues. Germline V gives CDR1 SGHAT, CDR2 FQNNGV. V was pared by 4 bases and J by 0 bases, with 13 bases between. The CDR3 sequence is CASSYSVGPSYEQYF. The CDR3, as DNA: TGTGCCAGCAGCTACTCAGTGGGACCCTCCTACGAGCAGTACTTC.

The gene calls are TRBV7-9 and TRBJ2-1; D unclear. The germline V gene encodes CDR1 SEHNR and CDR2 FQNEAQ (reference sequence). This CDR3 has 13 residues. V lost 3 bases to trimming and J lost 2 bases, with 5 bases between them. CDR3 amino acids: CASSLFPYNEQFF. For the CDR3, the DNA is TGTGCCAGCAGCTTGTTCCCCTACAATGAGCAGTTCTTC.

The genes are TRBV13 and TRBJ2-5; 8 bases agree with TRBD2. With V trimmed by 2 bases and J by 5 bases, 19 bases remained unmatched. Germline CDR1 PRHDT, CDR2 FYEKMQ (reference sequence). This CDR3 region has 19 residues. This CDR3 reads CASSLFEGSRGGSGETQYF. CDR3 coding DNA: TGTGCCAGCAGCTTATTTGAGGGTAGCCGGGGGGGCTCCGGGGAGACCCAGTACTTC.

This clone was picked up one time. The chain uses TRBV2 and TRBJ2-7, with TRBD1 as a possible D gene (6 bases). Germline lookup yields CDR1 SNHLY and CDR2 FYNNEI. The CDR3 runs 13 residues. The V gene lost 3 bases and the J gene lost 3 bases, with 9 bases spanning the gap. The CDR3 DNA sequence: TGTGCCAGCAGTGACAGGGGAAACTACGAGCAGTACTTC. Protein: CASSDRGNYEQYF.